This passage covers 3 T cell receptor beta chains from one sample sequenced in a study of OX40 agonist ivuxolimab in advanced cancers. Using immunoSEQ multiplex PCR, the repertoire was profiled, and TCRdb retains in-frame clones only, with some absent. Of around 84,000 clones in the sample, roughly 90% were seen once. Source: CD4+ or CD8+ T cells sorted from blood, taken in a trial of the OX40 agonist ivuxolimab. These receptors all stem from an adult with an advanced solid tumor such as melanoma, head and neck, liver or kidney cancer.

V is TRBV5-1 and J is TRBJ1-4; no clear D gene. V was trimmed by 4 bases and J by 6 bases, leaving 19 bases between them. The CDR3 spans 16 residues. The V gene's germline CDR1 is SGHRS and CDR2 YFSETQ. The CDR3 nucleotides read TGCGCCAGCAGCCCGCAAAGAAGTCGGGGAGATGAAAAACTGTTTTTT. It translates to CASSPQRSRGDEKLFF.

This clone appeared a single time. This chain uses TRBV11-3 with TRBJ2-1; either TRBD1 or TRBD2 may fit D (5 bases each). There are 17 residues in the CDR3. CDR1 SGHNT and CDR2 YENEEA come from the germline V gene. The V end was cut by 7 bases, the J end by 4 bases, with 23 bases between. The CDR3 region has the DNA TGTGCCAGCACGCCCGGGGCCCCCTTGGCCCCTTACAATGAGCAGTTCTTC. Its translation: CASTPGAPLAPYNEQFF.

The DNA of the CDR3 is TGTGCCATCAGTAGGGAGTTCTACAATGAGCAGTTCTTC. As protein: CAISREFYNEQFF. The V call is TRBV10-3, the J call TRBJ2-1, with D perhaps TRBD2 (5 bases). Looked up from germline, CDR1 is ENHRY and CDR2 is SYGVKD. V lost 5 bases to trimming and J lost 3 bases, with 8 bases between them. This CDR3 is 13 amino acids long.